One T cell receptor (beta chain) is described in this entry. This sample stems from a study of blood T cell repertoires in COVID-19. The CDR3 has 19 amino acids. The data were produced by immunoSEQ multiplex PCR, yet TCRdb's version contains in-frame clones alone and is incomplete. The sample records 160,000 or so clones, roughly 93% being singletons. Material for sequencing was peripheral blood. The chain employs TRBV21-1 and TRBJ2-7; no DNA check was done on the table's D call, TRBD2. TRBV21-1 is tagged as a pseudogene. The receptor was isolated from a man aged 18 to 29 with acute or convalescent COVID-19. The CDR3 here is CASSKALSGGSGSSYEQYF. CDR3 DNA sequence: TGTGCCAGCAGCAAAGCGCTTTCGGGGGGTAGCGGGAGTTCCTACGAGCAGTACTTC.